One and the same sample provided the 25 T cell receptor beta chains below, sequenced in a study of T-cell memory formation after mild COVID-19. TCRdb passed the 5' RACE reads through MiXCR, listing each CDR3 protein once. The sample includes roughly 160,000 distinct CDR3 sequences, roughly 10% of them seen just once. The sample comprised PBMCs or a T cell subset sorted from them (not recorded which). These receptors came from a man aged 18 to 30 who had mild COVID-19 (a few samples of this study predate the infection). Cell type and time point are not known.

This clonotype has at least ten counts. The rearrangement links TRBV4-1 to TRBJ2-3; 12 bases align to TRBD2. Unmatched junction bases numbered 13, after V lost 0 bases and J lost 3 bases. Germline V lookup: CDR1 MGHRA, CDR2 YSYEKL. The CDR3 is made up of 20 amino acids. CDR3 protein: CASSQEPGLAGGRETDTQYF. DNA of the CDR3: TGCGCCAGCAGCCAAGAACCAGGGCTAGCGGGGGGGCGGGAAACAGATACGCAGTATTTT.

The V gene is TRBV5-1, the J gene TRBJ1-3, with D perhaps TRBD1 (5 bases). In germline, CDR1 is SGHRS, CDR2 YFSETQ. The CDR3 runs to 16 residues. V lost 4 bases, J lost 2 bases, and 16 bases lay in between. The CDR3 DNA sequence: TGCGCCAGCAGCCCGGGATCGGGGGGAGCTGGAAACACCATATATTTT. As protein: CASSPGSGGAGNTIYF.

This clonotype was recorded many times. CDR3 in DNA: TGCGCCAGCAGCTTGGTGGCCCGTAACTATGGCTACACCTTC. Translating it yields CASSLVARNYGYTF. V and J are TRBV5-1 and TRBJ1-2; D is undetermined. CDR1 and CDR2 from the germline V gene are SGHRS and YFSETQ. The CDR3 extends over 14 amino acids. The V and J ends lost 0 bases and 1 base respectively, with 7 bases between them.

This clonotype has more than one count but fewer than ten. V is TRBV27 and J is TRBJ2-5; weak D call: TRBD2 (5 bases). The germline V and J ends were trimmed by 2 bases and 5 bases, with 15 bases remaining between them. Germline V lookup: CDR1 MNHEY, CDR2 SMNVEV (reference sequence). The CDR3 contains 15 residues. The CDR3 region has the DNA TGTGCCAGCAGTTTAGGGTTGACCCGCGGGGAGACCCAGTACTTC. Translated, it gives CASSLGLTRGETQYF.

Many counts were recorded for this clonotype. V usage is TRBV7-2 and J usage is TRBJ2-3; D unresolved. The CDR3 is made up of 13 amino acids. Germline CDR1 and CDR2: SGHTA and FQGNSA. The V gene lost 7 bases and the J gene lost 6 bases, with 14 bases spanning the gap. CDR3 loop: CASTLSPSDTQYF. CDR3 sequence (DNA): TGTGCCAGCACCCTATCCCCGTCGGATACGCAGTATTTT. Complete variable domain (other parts from reference TRBV7-2 and TRBJ2-3): GAGVSQSPSNKVTEKGKDVELRCDPISGHTALYWYRQSLGQGLEFLIYFQGNSAPDKSGLPSDRFSAERTGGSVSTLTIQRTQQEDSAVYLCASTLSPSDTQYFGPGTRLTVL.

The chain combines TRBV7-9 with TRBJ1-1; 10 bases match TRBD1. The CDR3 has 14 residues. Germline CDR1 is SEHNR and CDR2 is FQNEAQ (reference sequence). J lost 11 bases, V lost 1 base, and 7 bases had no gene match. Written as DNA, the CDR3 is TGTGCCAGCAGCTTAGTGGTTGGGACAGGGGATGCTTTCTTT. Its protein product is CASSLVVGTGDAFF.

This clonotype was seen a handful of times. This chain links TRBV20-1 with TRBJ1-5, with 9 bases identical to TRBD1. Losses at the gene ends were 6 bases for V and 9 bases for J; bases not matched to a gene: 15. From germline, CDR1 is DFQATT and CDR2 SNEGSKA (reference sequence). The CDR3 runs 15 residues. For the CDR3, the DNA is TGCAGTGCCCCGCCGCCGGGACAGGGCCCAGGGCCCCAGCATTTT. Translating gives CSAPPPGQGPGPQHF.

V and J are TRBV15 and TRBJ2-3; the D is unclear. V lost 0 bases and J lost 6, with 10 bases in between. The CDR3 covers 14 residues. Germline V gene data show CDR1 as LNHNV and CDR2 as YYDKDF (reference sequence). This CDR3 is CATSRDRIGDTQYF. The CDR3, as DNA: TGTGCCACCAGCAGAGATCGTATTGGGGATACGCAGTATTTT.

The sample holds a few counts of this clonotype. The rearrangement uses TRBV9 and TRBJ2-3; D unclear. The V end was cut by 5 bases, the J end by 2 bases, with 12 bases between. The V gene's germline CDR1 is SGDLS and CDR2 YYNGEE. This CDR3 spans 14 amino acids. CDR3 nucleotide sequence: TGTGCCAGCAGTACACTCCCAAACACAGATACGCAGTATTTT. This translates into CASSTLPNTDTQYF.

This clonotype came up a few times. The chain links TRBV2 to TRBJ1-1; D unresolved. The V and J ends lost 7 bases and 0 bases respectively, with 9 bases between them. The germline V gene encodes CDR1 SNHLY and CDR2 FYNNEI. The CDR3 has 13 amino acids. The CDR3 sequence: CASTMVLNTEAFF. The CDR3 nucleotides read TGTGCCAGCACTATGGTCCTGAACACTGAAGCTTTCTTT.

This clonotype was observed a handful of times. The rearrangement uses TRBV4-1 and TRBJ2-2; D gene uncertain. Trimming took off 3 bases at V and 1 base at J, with 18 bases between the two ends. The CDR3 has 18 amino acids. The germline gives CDR1 MGHRA, CDR2 YSYEKL. As DNA, the CDR3 is TGCGCCAGCAGCCAGGGCAGGATGATGGGGAAGAACACCGGGGAGCTGTTTTTT. Translating it yields CASSQGRMMGKNTGELFF.

This clonotype was picked up a small number of times. This chain connects TRBV4-3 to TRBJ2-1; either TRBD1 or TRBD2 may fit D (5 bases each). CDR1 and CDR2 from the germline V gene are LGHNA and YSLEER. The CDR3 length is 15 residues. Trimming pared 2 bases from V and 7 bases from J, leaving 15 bases between. CDR3 nucleotides: TGCGCCAGCAGCCAACGACTGGGACGGATTAATGAGCAGTTCTTC. This encodes CASSQRLGRINEQFF.

This clonotype was seen ten or more times. The gene calls are TRBV28 and TRBJ2-7; D is uncertain. The CDR3 consists of 13 residues. Germline CDR1 and CDR2: MDHEN and SYDVKM. Trimming pared 3 bases from V and 6 bases from J, leaving 12 bases between. The CDR3 spells CASSLVQGPEQYV. The CDR3 DNA is TGTGCCAGCAGTTTGGTCCAAGGCCCCGAGCAGTACGTC.

The chain recombines TRBV7-2 with TRBJ1-1; D is possibly TRBD1 (5 bases). The CDR3 is made up of 14 amino acids. V was trimmed by 4 bases and J by 2 bases, leaving 11 bases between them. Germline-derived CDR1 and CDR2 are SGHTA and FQGNSA. As DNA, the CDR3 is TGTGCCAGCAGCTGGGGACGGAGCAACACTGAAGCTTTCTTT. It specifies CASSWGRSNTEAFF.

This clonotype was observed a handful of times. DNA for the CDR3: TGTGCCAGCAGATACCCCGGACAGGGATCGAGTCCCCAGCATTTT. It is translated as CASRYPGQGSSPQHF. The chain recombines TRBV6-2 or TRBV6-3 with TRBJ1-5; TRBD1 matches at 8 bases. Germline V gene data show CDR1 as MNHEY and CDR2 as SVGEGT. This CDR3 comprises 15 residues. The trim removed 6 bases at V and 10 bases at J, leaving 14 bases unmatched.

This clonotype was detected a few times. The V and J genes are TRBV5-1 and TRBJ1-2; D call uncertain. The CDR3 is 12 amino acids. V lost 0 bases and J lost 7, with 7 bases in between. Germline assignment: CDR1 SGHRS and CDR2 YFSETQ. The CDR3 sequence: CASSLELGGYTF. Written as DNA, the CDR3 is TGCGCCAGCAGCTTGGAGCTGGGTGGCTACACCTTC.

The V gene is TRBV9, the J gene TRBJ2-1, with 8 positions matching TRBD2. CDR1 SGDLS and CDR2 YYNGEE come from the germline V gene. The trim removed 3 bases at V and 0 bases at J, leaving 11 bases unmatched. The CDR3 is made up of 18 amino acids. CDR3: CASSGRYSGKSSYNEQFF. In nucleotides, the CDR3 is TGTGCCAGCAGCGGTAGATATAGCGGGAAGAGCTCCTACAATGAGCAGTTCTTC.

This clonotype was picked up many times. The chain couples TRBV5-1 to TRBJ1-5; unclear D gene. V was clipped by 0 bases and J by 3 bases, with 4 bases between them. The CDR3 loop spans 13 amino acids. Per the germline V gene, CDR1 is SGHRS and CDR2 is YFSETQ. The CDR3 DNA reads as TGCGCCAGCAGCTTGGGACCCAATCAGCCCCAGCATTTT. Translation gives CASSLGPNQPQHF.

The chain has TRBV6-5 and TRBJ1-2, with D possibly TRBD1 on 6 matching bases. CDR1 is MNHEY and CDR2 is SVGAGI in the germline V gene. The V gene lost 5 bases and the J gene lost 5 bases, with 15 bases spanning the gap. There are 14 residues in the CDR3. The CDR3 is CASSNPGTHYGYTF. CDR3 nucleotides: TGTGCCAGCAGTAATCCCGGGACACATTATGGCTACACCTTC.

This clonotype was seen a few times. This chain joins TRBV6-6 and TRBJ1-3; TRBD1 aligns across 7 bases. V lost 5 bases and J lost 0; bases outside the gene matches: 7. Germline V gene data show CDR1 as MNHNY and CDR2 as SVGAGI (reference sequence). The CDR3 is 16 residues long. DNA of the CDR3: TGTGCCAGCAGTGGAACAGGGGTGAGCTCTGGAAACACCATATATTTT. This codes for CASSGTGVSSGNTIYF.

This clonotype was seen a handful of times. The chain recombines TRBV7-2 with TRBJ1-2; 7 bases map to TRBD1. CDR3 length: 15 amino acids. V lost 5 bases, J lost 1 base, and 7 bases stayed unmatched. The germline V gene has CDR1 SGHTA and CDR2 FQGNSA. CDR3: CASSPGQAINYGYTF. The CDR3 nucleotides read TGTGCCAGCAGCCCTGGACAGGCGATTAACTATGGCTACACCTTC. Full variable domain (rest looked up from reference TRBV7-2 and TRBJ1-2): GAGVSQSPSNKVTEKGKDVELRCDPISGHTALYWYRQSLGQGLEFLIYFQGNSAPDKSGLPSDRFSAERTGGSVSTLTIQRTQQEDSAVYLCASSPGQAINYGYTFGSGTRLTVV.

This clonotype was seen a handful of times. The genes are TRBV6-2 or TRBV6-3 and TRBJ2-6; D possibly corresponds to TRBD2 (5 bases). Germline CDR1 and CDR2: MNHEY and SVGEGT. This CDR3 is built from 15 residues. V lost 7 bases and J lost 0, with 10 bases in between. CDR3: CASTVSGSGANVLTF. As DNA, the CDR3 is TGTGCCAGCACTGTCAGCGGCTCTGGGGCCAACGTCCTGACTTTC.

The rearrangement uses TRBV4-3 and TRBJ2-1, with 12 bases fitting TRBD2. This CDR3 spans 16 amino acids. Germline lookup yields CDR1 LGHNA and CDR2 YSLEER. Losses at the gene ends were 2 bases for V and 9 bases for J; bases not matched to a gene: 8. The CDR3: CASSQQPSGGAGEQFF. The CDR3, as DNA: TGCGCCAGCAGCCAACAGCCTAGCGGGGGGGCCGGTGAGCAGTTCTTC.

This clonotype showed up just a few times. This chain links TRBV10-3 with TRBJ2-7; TRBD1 aligns across 8 bases. Germline-derived CDR1 and CDR2 are ENHRY and SYGVKD. J gave up 2 bases and V 5 bases, and 2 bases lay outside the gene matches. CDR3 size: 13 residues. The chain's CDR3 is CAISPGQAYEQYF. In DNA, the CDR3 is TGTGCCATCAGTCCGGGACAGGCCTACGAGCAGTACTTC.

The CDR3 loop reads CASSQGGGGGETQYF. In DNA, the CDR3 is TGCGCCAGCAGCCAAGGGGGAGGGGGCGGAGAGACCCAGTACTTC. V gene TRBV4-1 combines with J gene TRBJ2-5; perhaps D is TRBD1 or TRBD2 (7 bases each). Germline V gene data show CDR1 as MGHRA and CDR2 as YSYEKL. The V and J ends lost 1 base and 4 bases respectively, with 13 bases between them. The CDR3 runs to 15 residues.